The T cell receptor (beta chain) described here comes from a study of T-cell reconstitution after alpha-beta-depleted transplantation in children. Study-level findings and limits: Some patients owed their high day-60 TCRbeta diversity to surviving recipient T cells and thymic progenitors. Several hundred rapidly expanded clones from non-depleted graft cells reportedly supplied alpha-beta T cells about two months post-transplant. The authors attributed T-cell counts and diversity one year after transplant mostly to newly produced T cells.

Germline assignment: CDR1 SGHRS and CDR2 YFSETQ. The CDR3 is 15 residues long. Trimming took 6 bases from V and 3 from J, leaving 15 bases between them. Concerning this clonotype: Its antigen is not known.

Preparation of the TCRbeta library was carried out with unique molecular identifiers. TCRdb recomputed calls from the PCR reads with MiXCR, one row per CDR3 protein. This repertoire shows 600,000 to 800,000 distinct CDR3 sequences, about an eighth found once; its top ten account for approximately 0.8%. Sequenced material: PBMCs, taken before TCRalphabeta/CD19-depleted stem cell transplant. The sequence came from a girl aged 2 to 10 with congenital amegakaryocytic thrombocytopenia, due to receive a stem cell transplant. This rearrangement joins TRBV5-1 to TRBJ2-2; D not certain. CDR3 protein: CASMTAAAYTGELFF. The CDR3 DNA is TGCGCCAGCATGACGGCGGCGGCATACACCGGGGAGCTGTTTTTT.